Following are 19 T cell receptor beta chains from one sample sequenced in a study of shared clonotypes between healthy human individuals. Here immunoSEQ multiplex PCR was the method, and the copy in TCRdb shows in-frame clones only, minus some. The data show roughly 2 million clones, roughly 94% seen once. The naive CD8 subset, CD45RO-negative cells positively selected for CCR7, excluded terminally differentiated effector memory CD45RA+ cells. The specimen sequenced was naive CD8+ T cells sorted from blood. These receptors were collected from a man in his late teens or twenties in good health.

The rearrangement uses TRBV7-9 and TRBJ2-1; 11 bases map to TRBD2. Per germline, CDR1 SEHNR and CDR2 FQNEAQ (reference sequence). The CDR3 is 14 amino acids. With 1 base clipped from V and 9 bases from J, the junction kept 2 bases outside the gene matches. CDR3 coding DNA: TGTGCCAGCAGCTTAGTTCTAGCGGGGGGTGAGCAGTTCTTC. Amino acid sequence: CASSLVLAGGEQFF. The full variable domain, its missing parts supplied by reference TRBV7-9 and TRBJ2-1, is DTGVSQNPRHKITKRGQNVTFRCDPISEHNRLYWYRQTLGQGPEFLTYFQNEAQLEKSRLLSDRFSAERPKGSFSTLEIQRTEQGDSAMYLCASSLVLAGGEQFFGPGTRLTVL.

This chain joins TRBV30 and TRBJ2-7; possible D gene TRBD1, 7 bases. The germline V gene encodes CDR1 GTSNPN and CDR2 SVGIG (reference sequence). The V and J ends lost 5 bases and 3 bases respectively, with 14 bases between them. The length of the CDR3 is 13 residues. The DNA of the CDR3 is TGTGCCTGGTCGGAGGGGGCGGGCTACGAGCAGTACTTC. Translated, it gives CAWSEGAGYEQYF.

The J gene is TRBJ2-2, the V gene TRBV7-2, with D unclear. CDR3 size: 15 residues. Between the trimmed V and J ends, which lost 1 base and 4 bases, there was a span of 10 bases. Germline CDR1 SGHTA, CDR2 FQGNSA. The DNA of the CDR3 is TGTGCCAGCAGCTTAGAGGGTAGAATCACCGGGGAGCTGTTTTTT. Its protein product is CASSLEGRITGELFF.

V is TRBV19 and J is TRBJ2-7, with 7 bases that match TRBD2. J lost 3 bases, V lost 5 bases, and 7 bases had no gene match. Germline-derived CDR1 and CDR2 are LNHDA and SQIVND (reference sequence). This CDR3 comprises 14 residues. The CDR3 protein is CASSVAAGNYEQYF. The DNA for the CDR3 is TGTGCCAGTAGTGTTGCAGCGGGGAACTACGAGCAGTACTTC.

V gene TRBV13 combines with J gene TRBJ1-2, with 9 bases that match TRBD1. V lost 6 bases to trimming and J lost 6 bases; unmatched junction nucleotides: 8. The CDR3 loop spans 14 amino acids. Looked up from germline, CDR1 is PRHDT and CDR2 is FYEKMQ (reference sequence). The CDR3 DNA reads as TGTGCCAGCAGTCCCACAGGGGGCTCAGATGGCTACACCTTC. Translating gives CASSPTGGSDGYTF.

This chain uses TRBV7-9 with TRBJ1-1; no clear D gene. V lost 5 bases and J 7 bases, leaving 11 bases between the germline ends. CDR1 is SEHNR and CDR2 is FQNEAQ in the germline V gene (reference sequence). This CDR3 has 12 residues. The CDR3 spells CASSPWAFEAFF. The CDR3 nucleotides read TGTGCCAGCAGCCCCTGGGCCTTTGAAGCTTTCTTT.

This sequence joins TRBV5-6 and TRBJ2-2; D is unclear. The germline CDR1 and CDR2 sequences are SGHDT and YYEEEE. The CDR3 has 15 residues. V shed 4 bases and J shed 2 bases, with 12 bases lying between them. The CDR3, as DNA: TGTGCCAGCAGCCACCGGTTTGTAAACACCGGGGAGCTGTTTTTT. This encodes CASSHRFVNTGELFF.

The CDR3: CASSRGQGRLGEKLFF. CDR3 sequence (DNA): TGCGCCAGCAGCCGGGGACAGGGGAGGTTGGGTGAAAAACTGTTTTTT. The rearrangement joins TRBV5-1 to TRBJ1-4; 10 bases fit TRBD1. Trimming at V came to 4 bases and at J to 7 bases, leaving 10 bases not matched to a gene. This CDR3 spans 16 amino acids. CDR1 and CDR2 (germline): SGHRS, YFSETQ.

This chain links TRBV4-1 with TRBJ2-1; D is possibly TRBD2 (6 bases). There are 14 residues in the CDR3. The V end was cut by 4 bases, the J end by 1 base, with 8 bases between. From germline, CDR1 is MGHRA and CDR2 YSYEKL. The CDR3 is CASSLAVSYNEQFF. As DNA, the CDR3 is TGCGCCAGCAGCCTAGCGGTTTCCTACAATGAGCAGTTCTTC.

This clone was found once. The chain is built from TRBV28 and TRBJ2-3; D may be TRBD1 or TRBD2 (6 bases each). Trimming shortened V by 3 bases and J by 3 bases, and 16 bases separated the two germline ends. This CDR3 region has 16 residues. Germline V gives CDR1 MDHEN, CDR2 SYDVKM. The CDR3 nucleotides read TGTGCCAGCAGTTTTTGGGCACTAGGGGGGACAGATACGCAGTATTTT. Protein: CASSFWALGGTDTQYF.

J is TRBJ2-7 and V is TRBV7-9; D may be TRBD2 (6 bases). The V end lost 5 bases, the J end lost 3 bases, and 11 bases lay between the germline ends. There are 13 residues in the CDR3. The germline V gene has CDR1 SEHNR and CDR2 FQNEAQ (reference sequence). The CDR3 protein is CASSQGLDYEQYF. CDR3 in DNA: TGTGCCAGCAGCCAGGGACTGGACTACGAGCAGTACTTC.

CDR3 DNA sequence: TGTGCCAGCAGTTTATCCAGGGAGGGGAACACTGAAGCTTTCTTT. Protein sequence: CASSLSREGNTEAFF. J is TRBJ1-1 and V is TRBV28, with D perhaps TRBD1 (5 bases). The V end was cut by 1 base, the J end by 1 base, with 10 bases between. Germline V CDR1 and CDR2: MDHEN, SYDVKM. This CDR3 contains 15 residues.

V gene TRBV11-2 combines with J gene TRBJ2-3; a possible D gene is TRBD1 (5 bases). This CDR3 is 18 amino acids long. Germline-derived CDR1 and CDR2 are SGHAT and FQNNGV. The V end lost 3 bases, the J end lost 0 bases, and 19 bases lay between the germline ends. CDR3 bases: TGTGCCAGCAGCTTCGGCGGTTACCTGGGGCTTAGCACAGATACGCAGTATTTT. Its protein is CASSFGGYLGLSTDTQYF.

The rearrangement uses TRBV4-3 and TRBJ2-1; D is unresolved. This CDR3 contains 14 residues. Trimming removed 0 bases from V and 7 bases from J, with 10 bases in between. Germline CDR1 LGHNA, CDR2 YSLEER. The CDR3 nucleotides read TGCGCCAGCAGCCAAGATGAGATGGGTAATGAGCAGTTCTTC. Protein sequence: CASSQDEMGNEQFF.

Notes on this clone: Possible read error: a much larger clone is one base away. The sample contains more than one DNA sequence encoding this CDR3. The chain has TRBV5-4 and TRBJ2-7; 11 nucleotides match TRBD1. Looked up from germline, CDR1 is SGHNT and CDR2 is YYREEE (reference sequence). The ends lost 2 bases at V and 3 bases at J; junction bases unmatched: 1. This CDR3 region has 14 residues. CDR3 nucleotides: TGTGCCAGCAGCTTTGGGACAGGGGGCTACGAGCAGTACTTC. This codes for CASSFGTGGYEQYF.

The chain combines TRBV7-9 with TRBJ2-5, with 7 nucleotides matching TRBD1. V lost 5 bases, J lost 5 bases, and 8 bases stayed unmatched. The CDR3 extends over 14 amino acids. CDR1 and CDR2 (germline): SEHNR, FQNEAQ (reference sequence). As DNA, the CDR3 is TGTGCCAGCAGCGCGCCGCAGGGGGAGGAGACCCAGTACTTC. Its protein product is CASSAPQGEETQYF.

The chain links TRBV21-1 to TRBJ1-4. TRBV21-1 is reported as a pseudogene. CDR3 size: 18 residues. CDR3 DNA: TGTGCCTCGAAACGGAGGGTTAAAGTCACCGATGCTAATGAAAAACTGTTTTTT. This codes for CASKRRVKVTDANEKLFF.

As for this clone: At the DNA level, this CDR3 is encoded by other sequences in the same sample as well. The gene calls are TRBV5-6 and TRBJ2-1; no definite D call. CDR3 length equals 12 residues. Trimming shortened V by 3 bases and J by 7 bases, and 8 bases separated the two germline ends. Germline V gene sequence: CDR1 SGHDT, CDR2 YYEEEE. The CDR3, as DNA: TGTGCCAGCAGCTCGGTAGGGAATGAGCAGTTCTTC. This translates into CASSSVGNEQFF.

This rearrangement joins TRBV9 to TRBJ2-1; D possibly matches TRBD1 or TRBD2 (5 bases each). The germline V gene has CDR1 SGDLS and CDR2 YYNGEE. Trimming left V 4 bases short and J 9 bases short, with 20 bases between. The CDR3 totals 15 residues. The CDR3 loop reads CASSSDSRGGGEQFF. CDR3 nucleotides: TGTGCCAGCAGCTCTGACTCCCGGGGTGGGGGTGAGCAGTTCTTC. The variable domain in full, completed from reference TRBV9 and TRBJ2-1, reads DSGVTQTPKHLITATGQRVTLRCSPRSGDLSVYWYQQSLDQGLQFLIQYYNGEERAKGNILERFSAQQFPDLHSELNLSSLELGDSALYFCASSSDSRGGGEQFFGPGTRLTVL.